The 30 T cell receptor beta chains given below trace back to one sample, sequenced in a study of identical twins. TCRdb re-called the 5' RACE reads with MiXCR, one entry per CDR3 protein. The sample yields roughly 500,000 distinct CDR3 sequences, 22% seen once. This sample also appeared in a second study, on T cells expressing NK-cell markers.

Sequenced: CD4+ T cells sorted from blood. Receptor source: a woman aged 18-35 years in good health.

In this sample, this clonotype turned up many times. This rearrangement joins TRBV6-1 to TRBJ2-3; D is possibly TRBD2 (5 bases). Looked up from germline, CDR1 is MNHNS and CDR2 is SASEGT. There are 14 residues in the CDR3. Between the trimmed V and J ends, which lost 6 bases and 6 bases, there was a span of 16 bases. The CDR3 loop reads CASRELVLRDTQYF. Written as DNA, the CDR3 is TGTGCCAGCAGGGAACTAGTTCTACGCGATACGCAGTATTTT.

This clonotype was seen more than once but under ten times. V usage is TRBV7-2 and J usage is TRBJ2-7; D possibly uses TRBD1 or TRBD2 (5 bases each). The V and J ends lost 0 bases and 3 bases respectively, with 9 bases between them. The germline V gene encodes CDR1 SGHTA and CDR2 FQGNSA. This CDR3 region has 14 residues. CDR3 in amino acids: CASSLARDGYEQYF. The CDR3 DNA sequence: TGTGCCAGCAGCTTAGCGAGGGACGGCTACGAGCAGTACTTC.

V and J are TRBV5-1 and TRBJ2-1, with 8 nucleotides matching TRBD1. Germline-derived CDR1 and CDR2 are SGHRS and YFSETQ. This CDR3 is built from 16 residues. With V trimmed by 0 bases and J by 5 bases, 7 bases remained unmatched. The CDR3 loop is CASSLAGTGGNNEQFF. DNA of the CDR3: TGCGCCAGCAGCTTGGCCGGGACAGGCGGGAACAATGAGCAGTTCTTC.

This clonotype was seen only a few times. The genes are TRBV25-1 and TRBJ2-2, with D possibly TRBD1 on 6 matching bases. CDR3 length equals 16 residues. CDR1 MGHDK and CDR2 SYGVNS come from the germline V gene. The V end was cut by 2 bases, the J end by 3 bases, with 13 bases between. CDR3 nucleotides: TGTGCCAGCAGTGAAACTGGCAGGGGATACACCGGGGAGCTGTTTTTT. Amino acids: CASSETGRGYTGELFF.

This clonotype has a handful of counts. CDR3 protein: CSARYGDTQYF. The CDR3 DNA is TGCAGTGCTCGTTACGGAGATACGCAGTATTTT. V usage is TRBV20-1 and J usage is TRBJ2-3; D unclear. CDR3 length: 11 amino acids. The V end was cut by 5 bases, the J end by 5 bases, with 8 bases between. CDR1 is DFQATT and CDR2 is SNEGSKA in the germline V gene (reference sequence).

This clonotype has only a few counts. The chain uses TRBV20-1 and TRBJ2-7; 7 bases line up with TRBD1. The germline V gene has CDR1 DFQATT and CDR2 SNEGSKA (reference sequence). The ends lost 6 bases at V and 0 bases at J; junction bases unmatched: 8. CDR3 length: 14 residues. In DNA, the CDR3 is TGCAGTGCCAGAAGACAGGGTGGCTCCTACGAGCAGTACTTC. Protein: CSARRQGGSYEQYF.

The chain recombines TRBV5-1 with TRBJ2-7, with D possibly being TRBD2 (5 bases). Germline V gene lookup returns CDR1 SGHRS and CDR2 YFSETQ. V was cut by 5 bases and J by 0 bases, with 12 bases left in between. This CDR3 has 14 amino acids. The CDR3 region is CASRQRSVSYEQYF. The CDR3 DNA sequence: TGCGCCAGCAGGCAGCGGTCCGTCTCCTACGAGCAGTACTTC.

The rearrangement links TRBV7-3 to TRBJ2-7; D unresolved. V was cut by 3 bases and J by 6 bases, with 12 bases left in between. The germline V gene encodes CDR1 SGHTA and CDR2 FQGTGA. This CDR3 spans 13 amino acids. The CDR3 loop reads CASSFAVGGEQYF. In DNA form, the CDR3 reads TGTGCCAGCAGCTTTGCAGTCGGCGGCGAGCAGTACTTC. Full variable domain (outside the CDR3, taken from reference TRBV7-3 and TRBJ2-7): GAGVSQTPSNKVTEKGKYVELRCDPISGHTALYWYRQSLGQGPEFLIYFQGTGAADDSGLPNDRFFAVRPEGSVSTLKIQRTERGDSAVYLCASSFAVGGEQYFGPGTRLTVT.

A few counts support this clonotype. CDR3 residues: CASSPRGGRNTEAFF. CDR3 bases: TGTGCCAGCAGCCCCAGAGGGGGGCGGAACACTGAAGCTTTCTTT. The chain is built from TRBV3-1 and TRBJ1-1; a possible D gene is TRBD1 (6 bases). Per germline, CDR1 LGHDT and CDR2 YNNKEL (reference sequence). V was pared by 4 bases and J by 1 base, with 13 bases between. The CDR3 totals 15 residues.

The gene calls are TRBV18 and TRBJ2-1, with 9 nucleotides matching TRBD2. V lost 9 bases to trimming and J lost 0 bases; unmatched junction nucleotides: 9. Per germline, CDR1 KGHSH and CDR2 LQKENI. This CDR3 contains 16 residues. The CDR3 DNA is TGTGCCAGTCGAGCGGGAGGCACAAGCTCCTACAATGAGCAGTTCTTC. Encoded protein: CASRAGGTSSYNEQFF.

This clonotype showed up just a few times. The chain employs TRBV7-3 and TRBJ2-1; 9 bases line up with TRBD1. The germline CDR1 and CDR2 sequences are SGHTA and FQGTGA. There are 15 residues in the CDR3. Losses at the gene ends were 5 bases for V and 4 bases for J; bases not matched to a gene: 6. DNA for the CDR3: TGTGCCAGCAGCGGGGGACAGGGCCTATACAATGAGCAGTTCTTC. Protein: CASSGGQGLYNEQFF.

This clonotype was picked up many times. In nucleotides, the CDR3 is TGTGCCAGCAGTCCCGGGAACTCCTACGAGCAGTACTTC. Translated, it gives CASSPGNSYEQYF. This sequence joins TRBV7-9 and TRBJ2-7; tentative D call: TRBD2 (5 bases). The CDR3 has 13 amino acids. Trimming took off 6 bases at V and 0 bases at J, with 9 bases between the two ends. Germline CDR1 and CDR2: SEHNR and FQNEAQ (reference sequence).

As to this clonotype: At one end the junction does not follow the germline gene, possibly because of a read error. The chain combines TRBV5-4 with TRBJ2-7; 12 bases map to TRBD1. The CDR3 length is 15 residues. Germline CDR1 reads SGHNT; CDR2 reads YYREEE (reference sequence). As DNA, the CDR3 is TGTGCCAGCAGCGCGCCGGGACAGGGGGCAAATTGGATGGACTTC. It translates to CASSAPGQGANWMDF.

The CDR3 region is CASSFRDSGQPQHF. CDR3 DNA: TGTGCCAGCAGCTTCCGGGACAGCGGACAGCCCCAGCATTTT. V and J are TRBV5-6 and TRBJ1-5, with 7 nucleotides matching TRBD1. V shed 2 bases and J 7 bases; nucleotides not matched to a gene: 6. The CDR3 extends over 14 amino acids. Germline V gene lookup returns CDR1 SGHDT and CDR2 YYEEEE.

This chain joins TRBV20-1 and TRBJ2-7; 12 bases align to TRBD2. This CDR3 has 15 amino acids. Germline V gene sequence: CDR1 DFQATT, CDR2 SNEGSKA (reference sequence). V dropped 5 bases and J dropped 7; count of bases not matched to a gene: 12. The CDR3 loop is CSASQLLAGGREQYF. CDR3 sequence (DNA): TGCAGTGCTTCCCAGTTACTAGCGGGAGGTCGGGAGCAGTACTTC.

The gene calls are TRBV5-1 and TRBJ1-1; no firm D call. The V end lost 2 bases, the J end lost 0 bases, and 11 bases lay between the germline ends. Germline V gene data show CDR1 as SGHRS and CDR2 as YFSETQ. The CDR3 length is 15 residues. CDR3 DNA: TGCGCCAGCAGCTTCGCTGGTTCTTTGAACACTGAAGCTTTCTTT. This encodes CASSFAGSLNTEAFF.

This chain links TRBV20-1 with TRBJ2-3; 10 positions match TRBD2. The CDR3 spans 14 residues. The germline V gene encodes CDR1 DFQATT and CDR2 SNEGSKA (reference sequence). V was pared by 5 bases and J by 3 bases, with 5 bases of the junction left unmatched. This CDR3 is CSADLAGETDTQYF. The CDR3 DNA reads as TGCAGTGCTGATCTAGCGGGAGAGACAGATACGCAGTATTTT.

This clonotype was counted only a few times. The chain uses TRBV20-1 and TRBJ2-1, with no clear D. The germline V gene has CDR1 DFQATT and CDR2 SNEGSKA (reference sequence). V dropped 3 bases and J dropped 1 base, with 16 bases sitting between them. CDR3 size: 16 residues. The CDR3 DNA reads TGCAGTGCTAGGTCGCCCGGACGCGGATCCTACAATGAGCAGTTCTTC. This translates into CSARSPGRGSYNEQFF.

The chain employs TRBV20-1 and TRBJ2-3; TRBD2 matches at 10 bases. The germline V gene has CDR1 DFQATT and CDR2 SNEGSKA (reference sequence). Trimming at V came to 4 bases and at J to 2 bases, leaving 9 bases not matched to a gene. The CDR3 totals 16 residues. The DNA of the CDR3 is TGCAGTGCTACCCCAGGACTAGCGGTTTTCACAGATACGCAGTATTTT. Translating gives CSATPGLAVFTDTQYF.

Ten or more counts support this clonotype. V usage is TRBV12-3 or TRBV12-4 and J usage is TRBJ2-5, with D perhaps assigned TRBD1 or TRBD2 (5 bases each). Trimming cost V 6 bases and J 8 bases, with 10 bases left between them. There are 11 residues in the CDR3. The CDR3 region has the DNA TGTGCCAGCAGCGGGACCTTCACCCAGTACTTC. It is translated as CASSGTFTQYF.

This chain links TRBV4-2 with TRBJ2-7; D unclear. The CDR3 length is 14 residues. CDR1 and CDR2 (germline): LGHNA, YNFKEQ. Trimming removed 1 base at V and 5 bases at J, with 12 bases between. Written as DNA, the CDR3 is TGTGCCAGCAGCCAAGCTCCGGCGGCGGACGAGCAGTACTTC. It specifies CASSQAPAADEQYF.

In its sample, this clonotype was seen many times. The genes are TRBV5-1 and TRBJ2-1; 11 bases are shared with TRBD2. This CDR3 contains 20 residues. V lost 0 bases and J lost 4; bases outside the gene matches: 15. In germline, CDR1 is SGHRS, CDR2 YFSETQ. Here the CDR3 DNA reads TGCGCCAGCAGCTTGGCCAGGGGGCGAACTAGCGGGGGAAAATACAATGAGCAGTTCTTC. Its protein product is CASSLARGRTSGGKYNEQFF.

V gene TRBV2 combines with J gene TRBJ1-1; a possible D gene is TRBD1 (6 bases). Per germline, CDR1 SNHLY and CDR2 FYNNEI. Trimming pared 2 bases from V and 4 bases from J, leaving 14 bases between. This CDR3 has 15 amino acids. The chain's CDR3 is CASSESWGRGTEAFF. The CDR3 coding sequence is TGTGCCAGCAGTGAAAGCTGGGGGCGAGGCACTGAAGCTTTCTTT.

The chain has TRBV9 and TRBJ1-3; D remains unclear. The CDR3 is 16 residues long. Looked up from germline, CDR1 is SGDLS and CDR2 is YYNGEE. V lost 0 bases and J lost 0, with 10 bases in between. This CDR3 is CASSVALGSSGNTIYF. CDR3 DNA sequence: TGTGCCAGCAGCGTAGCTCTGGGGAGCTCTGGAAACACCATATATTTT.

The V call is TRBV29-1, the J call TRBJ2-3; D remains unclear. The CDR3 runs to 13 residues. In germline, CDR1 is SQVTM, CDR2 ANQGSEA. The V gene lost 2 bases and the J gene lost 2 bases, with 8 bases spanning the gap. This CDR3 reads CSVEPSNTDTQYF. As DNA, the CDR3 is TGCAGCGTTGAACCCTCTAACACAGATACGCAGTATTTT.

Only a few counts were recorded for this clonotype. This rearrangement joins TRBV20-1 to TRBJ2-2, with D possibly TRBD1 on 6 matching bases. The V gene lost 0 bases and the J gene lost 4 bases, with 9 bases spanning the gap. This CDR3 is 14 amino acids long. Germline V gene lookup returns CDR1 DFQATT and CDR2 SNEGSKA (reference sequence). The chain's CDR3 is CSARDGQSTGELFF. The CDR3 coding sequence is TGCAGTGCTAGAGATGGACAGAGCACCGGGGAGCTGTTTTTT.

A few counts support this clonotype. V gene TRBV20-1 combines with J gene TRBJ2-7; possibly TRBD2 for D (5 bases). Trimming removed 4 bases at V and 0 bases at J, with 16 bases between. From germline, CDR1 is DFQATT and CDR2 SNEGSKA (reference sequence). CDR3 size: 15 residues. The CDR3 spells CSAITKGSVSYEQYF. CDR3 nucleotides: TGCAGTGCTATAACGAAAGGGAGCGTCTCCTACGAGCAGTACTTC.

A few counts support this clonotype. The CDR3 region is CSAKRHSEAFF. The CDR3 DNA sequence: TGCAGTGCCAAACGACACAGTGAAGCTTTCTTT. The rearrangement links TRBV20-1 to TRBJ1-1; D not resolved. V shed 6 bases and J shed 7 bases, with 12 bases lying between them. CDR3 length: 11 residues. Germline V gene data show CDR1 as DFQATT and CDR2 as SNEGSKA (reference sequence).

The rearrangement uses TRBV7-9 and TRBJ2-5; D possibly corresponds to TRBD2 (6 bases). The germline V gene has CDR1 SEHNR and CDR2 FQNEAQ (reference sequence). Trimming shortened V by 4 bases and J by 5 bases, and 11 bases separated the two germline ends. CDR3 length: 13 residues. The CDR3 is CASSSAAGETQYF. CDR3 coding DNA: TGTGCCAGCAGCTCAGCGGCGGGGGAGACCCAGTACTTC.

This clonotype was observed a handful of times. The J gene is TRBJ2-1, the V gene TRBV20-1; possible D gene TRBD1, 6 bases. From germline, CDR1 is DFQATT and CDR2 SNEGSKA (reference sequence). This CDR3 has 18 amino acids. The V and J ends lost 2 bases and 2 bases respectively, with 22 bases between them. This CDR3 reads CSARLLIPGTQTYNEQFF. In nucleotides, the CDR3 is TGCAGTGCTAGACTTCTTATTCCCGGGACACAGACCTACAATGAGCAGTTCTTC.